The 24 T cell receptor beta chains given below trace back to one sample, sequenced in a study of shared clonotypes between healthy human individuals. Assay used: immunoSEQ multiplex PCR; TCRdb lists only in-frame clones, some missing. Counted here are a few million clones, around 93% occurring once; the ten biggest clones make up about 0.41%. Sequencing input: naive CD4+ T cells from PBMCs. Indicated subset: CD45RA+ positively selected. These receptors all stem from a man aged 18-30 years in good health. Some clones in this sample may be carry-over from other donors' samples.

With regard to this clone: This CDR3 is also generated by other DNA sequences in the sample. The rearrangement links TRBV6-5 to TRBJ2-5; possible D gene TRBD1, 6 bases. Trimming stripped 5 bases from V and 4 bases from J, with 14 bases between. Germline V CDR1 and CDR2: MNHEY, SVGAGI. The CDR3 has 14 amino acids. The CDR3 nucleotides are TGTGCCAGCAGTGAAAGAGGCAGGGGAGAGACCCAGTACTTC. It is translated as CASSERGRGETQYF.

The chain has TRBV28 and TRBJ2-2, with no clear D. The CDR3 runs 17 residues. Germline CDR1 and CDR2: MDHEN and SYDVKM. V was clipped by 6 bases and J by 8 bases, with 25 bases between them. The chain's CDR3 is CASRPKRGRSIGGELFF. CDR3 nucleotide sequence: TGTGCCAGCAGGCCAAAACGAGGACGGTCCATCGGGGGGGAGCTGTTTTTT.

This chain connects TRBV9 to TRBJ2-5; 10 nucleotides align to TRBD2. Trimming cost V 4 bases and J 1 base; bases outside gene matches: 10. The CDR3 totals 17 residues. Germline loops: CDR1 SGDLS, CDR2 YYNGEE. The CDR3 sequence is CASSPRGSGRFQETQYF. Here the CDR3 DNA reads TGTGCCAGCAGCCCCAGGGGTAGCGGGAGGTTCCAAGAGACCCAGTACTTC.

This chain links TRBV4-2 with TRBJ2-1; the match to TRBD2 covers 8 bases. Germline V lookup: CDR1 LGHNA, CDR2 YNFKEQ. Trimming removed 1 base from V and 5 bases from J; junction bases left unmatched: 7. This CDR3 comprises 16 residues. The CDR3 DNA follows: TGTGCCAGCAGCCAAGTTGGCGGGAGGATAAACAATGAGCAGTTCTTC. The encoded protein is CASSQVGGRINNEQFF.

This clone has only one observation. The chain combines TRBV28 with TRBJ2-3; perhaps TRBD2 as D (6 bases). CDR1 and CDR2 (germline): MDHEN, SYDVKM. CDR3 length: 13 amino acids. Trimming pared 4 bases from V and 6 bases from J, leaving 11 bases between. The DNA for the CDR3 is TGTGCCAGCAGTTGGAGGGCCGTGGATACGCAGTATTTT. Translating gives CASSWRAVDTQYF.

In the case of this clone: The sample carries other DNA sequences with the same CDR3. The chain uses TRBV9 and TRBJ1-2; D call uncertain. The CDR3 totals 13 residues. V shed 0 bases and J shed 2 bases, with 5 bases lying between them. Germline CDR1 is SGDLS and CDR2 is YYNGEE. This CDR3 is CASSVGQNYGYTF. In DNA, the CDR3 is TGTGCCAGCAGCGTAGGTCAGAACTATGGCTACACCTTC. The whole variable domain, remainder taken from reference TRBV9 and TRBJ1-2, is DSGVTQTPKHLITATGQRVTLRCSPRSGDLSVYWYQQSLDQGLQFLIQYYNGEERAKGNILERFSAQQFPDLHSELNLSSLELGDSALYFCASSVGQNYGYTFGSGTRLTVV.

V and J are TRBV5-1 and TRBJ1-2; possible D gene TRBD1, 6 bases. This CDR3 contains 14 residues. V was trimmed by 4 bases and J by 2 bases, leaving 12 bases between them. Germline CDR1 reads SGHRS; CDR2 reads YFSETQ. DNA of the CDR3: TGCGCCAGCAGCCAGGGGACGGGGAACTATGGCTACACCTTC. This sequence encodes CASSQGTGNYGYTF.

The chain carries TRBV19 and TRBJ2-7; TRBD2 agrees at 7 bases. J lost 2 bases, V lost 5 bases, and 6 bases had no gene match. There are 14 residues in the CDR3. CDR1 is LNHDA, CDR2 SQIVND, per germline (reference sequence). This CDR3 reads CASSRGLGTYEQYF. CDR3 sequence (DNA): TGTGCCAGTAGTCGTGGACTAGGAACCTACGAGCAGTACTTC.

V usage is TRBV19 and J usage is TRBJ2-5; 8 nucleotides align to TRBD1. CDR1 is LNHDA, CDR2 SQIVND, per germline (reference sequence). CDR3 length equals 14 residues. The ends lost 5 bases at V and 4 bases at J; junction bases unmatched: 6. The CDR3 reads CASSLTTGGETQYF. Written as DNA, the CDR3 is TGTGCCAGTAGTCTTACCACAGGGGGAGAGACCCAGTACTTC.

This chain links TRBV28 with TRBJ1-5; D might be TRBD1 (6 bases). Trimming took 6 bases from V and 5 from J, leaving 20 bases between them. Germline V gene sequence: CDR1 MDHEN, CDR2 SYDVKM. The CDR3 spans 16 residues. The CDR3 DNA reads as TGTGCCAGCAGAGTTAGGGCCACAGGGCTCGATCAGCCCCAGCATTTT. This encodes CASRVRATGLDQPQHF. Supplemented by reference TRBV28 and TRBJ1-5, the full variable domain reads DVKVTQSSRYLVKRTGEKVFLECVQDMDHENMFWYRQDPGLGLRLIYFSYDVKMKEKGDIPEGYSVSREKKERFSLILESASTNQTSMYLCASRVRATGLDQPQHFGDGTRLSIL.

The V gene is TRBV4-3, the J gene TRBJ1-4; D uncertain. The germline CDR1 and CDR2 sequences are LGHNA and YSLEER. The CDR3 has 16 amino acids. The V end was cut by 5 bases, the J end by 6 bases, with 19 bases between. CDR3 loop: CASSDGSWGLDEKLFF. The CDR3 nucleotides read TGCGCCAGCAGCGACGGCTCTTGGGGTCTAGATGAAAAACTGTTTTTT.

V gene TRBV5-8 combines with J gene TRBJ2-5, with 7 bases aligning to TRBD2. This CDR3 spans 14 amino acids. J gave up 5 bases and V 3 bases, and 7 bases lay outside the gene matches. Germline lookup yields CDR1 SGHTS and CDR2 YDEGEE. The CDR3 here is CASSWTGTTETQYF. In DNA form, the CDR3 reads TGTGCCAGCAGCTGGACTGGGACTACGGAGACCCAGTACTTC.

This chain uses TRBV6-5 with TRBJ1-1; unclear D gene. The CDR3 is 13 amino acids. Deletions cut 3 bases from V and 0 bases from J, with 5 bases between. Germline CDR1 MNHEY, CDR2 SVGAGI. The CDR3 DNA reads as TGTGCCAGCAGTTATGAGTTGAACACTGAAGCTTTCTTT. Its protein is CASSYELNTEAFF.

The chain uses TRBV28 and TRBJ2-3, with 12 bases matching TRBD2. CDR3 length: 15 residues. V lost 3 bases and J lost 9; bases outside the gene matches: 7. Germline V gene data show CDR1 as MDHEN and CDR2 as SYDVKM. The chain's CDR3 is CASSFSTSGRYTQYF. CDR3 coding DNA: TGTGCCAGCAGTTTCTCTACTAGCGGGAGGTACACGCAGTATTTT.

The CDR3 coding sequence is TGTGCCAGCAGCACGGACACCATAGCGAACACCGGGGAGCTGTTTTTT. Encoded protein: CASSTDTIANTGELFF. This sequence joins TRBV11-1 and TRBJ2-2; D may be TRBD1 (5 bases). Germline CDR1 SGHAT, CDR2 FQDESV (reference sequence). The CDR3 consists of 16 residues. V was cut by 5 bases and J by 0 bases, with 13 bases left in between. The whole variable domain, remainder taken from reference TRBV11-1 and TRBJ2-2, is EAEVAQSPRYKITEKSQAVAFWCDPISGHATLYWYRQILGQGPELLVQFQDESVVDDSQLPKDRFSAERLKGVDSTLKIQPAELGDSAMYLCASSTDTIANTGELFFGEGSRLTVL.

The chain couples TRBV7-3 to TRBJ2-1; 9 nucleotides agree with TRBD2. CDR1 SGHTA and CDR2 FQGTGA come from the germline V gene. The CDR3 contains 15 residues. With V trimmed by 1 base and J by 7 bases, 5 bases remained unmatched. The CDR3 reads CASSLISGSRNEQFF. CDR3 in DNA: TGTGCCAGCAGCTTAATTAGCGGGAGTAGGAATGAGCAGTTCTTC.

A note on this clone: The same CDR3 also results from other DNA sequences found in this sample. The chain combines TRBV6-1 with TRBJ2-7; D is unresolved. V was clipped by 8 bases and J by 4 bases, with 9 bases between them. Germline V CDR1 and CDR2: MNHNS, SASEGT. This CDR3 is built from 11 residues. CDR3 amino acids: CASSDTYEQYF. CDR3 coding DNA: TGTGCCAGCTCAGACACTTACGAGCAGTACTTC.

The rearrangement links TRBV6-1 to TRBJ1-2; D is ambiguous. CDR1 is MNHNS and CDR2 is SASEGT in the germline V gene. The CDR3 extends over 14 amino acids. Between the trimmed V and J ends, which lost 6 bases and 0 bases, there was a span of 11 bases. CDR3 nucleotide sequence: TGTGCCAGCAGCGCGGGCCCGACTAACTATGGCTACACCTTC. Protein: CASSAGPTNYGYTF.

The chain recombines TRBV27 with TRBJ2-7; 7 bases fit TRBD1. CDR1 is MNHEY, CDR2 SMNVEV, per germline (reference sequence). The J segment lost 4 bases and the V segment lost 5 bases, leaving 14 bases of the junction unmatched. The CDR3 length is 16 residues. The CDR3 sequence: CASSRVRAGGRYEQYF. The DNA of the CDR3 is TGTGCCAGCAGTCGCGTCCGGGCAGGGGGACGGTACGAGCAGTACTTC.

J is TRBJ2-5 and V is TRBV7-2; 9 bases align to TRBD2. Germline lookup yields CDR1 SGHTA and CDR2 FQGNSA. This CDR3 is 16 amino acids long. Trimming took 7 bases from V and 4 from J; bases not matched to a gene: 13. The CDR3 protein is CASNLFGGGVGETQYF. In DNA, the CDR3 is TGTGCCAGCAATCTTTTCGGCGGGGGGGTCGGAGAGACCCAGTACTTC. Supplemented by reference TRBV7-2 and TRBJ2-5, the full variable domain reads GAGVSQSPSNKVTEKGKDVELRCDPISGHTALYWYRQSLGQGLEFLIYFQGNSAPDKSGLPSDRFSAERTGGSVSTLTIQRTQQEDSAVYLCASNLFGGGVGETQYFGPGTRLLVL.

The CDR3 region has the DNA TGTGCCAGCAGTTTAGGTCTGGGACAAAAATTGGATGAGCAGTTCTTC. It is translated as CASSLGLGQKLDEQFF. The V and J genes are TRBV27 and TRBJ2-1; weak D call: TRBD1 (6 bases). Germline loops: CDR1 MNHEY, CDR2 SMNVEV (reference sequence). V dropped 2 bases and J dropped 8 bases, with 19 bases sitting between them. The CDR3 is made up of 16 amino acids.

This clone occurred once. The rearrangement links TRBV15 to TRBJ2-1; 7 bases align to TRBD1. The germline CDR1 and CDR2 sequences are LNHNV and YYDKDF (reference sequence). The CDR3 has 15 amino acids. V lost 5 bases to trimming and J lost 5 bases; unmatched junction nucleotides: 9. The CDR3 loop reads CATSFLRDSDNEQFF. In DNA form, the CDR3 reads TGTGCCACCAGCTTCCTCCGGGACAGCGACAATGAGCAGTTCTTC.

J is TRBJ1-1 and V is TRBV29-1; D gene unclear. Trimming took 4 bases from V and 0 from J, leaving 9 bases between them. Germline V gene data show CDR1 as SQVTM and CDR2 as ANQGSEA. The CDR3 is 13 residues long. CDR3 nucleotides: TGCAGCGTTGCCGGCAACTTGAACACTGAAGCTTTCTTT. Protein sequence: CSVAGNLNTEAFF.

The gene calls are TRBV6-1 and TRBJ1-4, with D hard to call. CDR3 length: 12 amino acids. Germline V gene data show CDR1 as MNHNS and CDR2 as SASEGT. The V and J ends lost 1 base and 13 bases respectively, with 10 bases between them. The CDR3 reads CASSEGPQALFF. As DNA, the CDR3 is TGTGCCAGCAGTGAAGGGCCGCAGGCACTGTTTTTT.